These 30 T cell receptor beta chains originate from one sample sequenced in a study of identical twins (dated by TCRdb to 2016 to 2017). Library generation was performed with 5' RACE. Sequenced on an Illumina HiSeq 2000. Using fastp trimming at Q25 and MiXCR clonotype assembly, TCRdb reanalyzed the public sequencing data and kept in-frame beta chains. Here each entry gathers all rows of one CDR3 protein and keeps the most common genes and DNA. Counted in this sample were 250,000 or so distinct CDR3 sequences; around 8.3% of them appeared once. Roughly 3.1% of the sample belongs to the ten largest clones. These same records also appear under a second study, on yellow fever vaccine responses in identical twins.

The material sequenced was CD8+ T cells sorted from blood. The receptors originated from a woman aged 18-29 years in good health.

V usage is TRBV28 and J usage is TRBJ2-1; 7 bases are shared with TRBD1. CDR1 MDHEN and CDR2 SYDVKM come from the germline V gene. V was clipped by 6 bases and J by 7 bases; unmatched bases: 6. This CDR3 spans 13 amino acids. The CDR3 here is CASSTTGVNEQFF. The CDR3, as DNA: TGTGCCAGCAGCACTACAGGGGTTAATGAGCAGTTCTTC.

This chain uses TRBV6-2 or TRBV6-3 with TRBJ2-2; possibly TRBD1 for D (5 bases). This CDR3 contains 24 residues. Germline-derived CDR1 and CDR2 are MNHEY and SVGEGT. With 1 base removed from V and 0 bases from J, the gap between germline ends came to 33 bases. This chain's CDR3 is CASSYFRQGWSRWEWFANTGELFF. Written as DNA, the CDR3 is TGTGCCAGCAGTTACTTCCGCCAGGGCTGGTCTAGATGGGAATGGTTCGCGAACACCGGGGAGCTGTTTTTT.

There are a few counts of this clonotype. The CDR3 sequence is CASSLAVKGRTGELFF. The CDR3 DNA reads TGTGCCAGCAGCCTAGCGGTGAAGGGGCGCACCGGGGAGCTGTTTTTT. The V call is TRBV11-2, the J call TRBJ2-2, with TRBD2 matching 7 bases. The CDR3 consists of 16 residues. Germline CDR1 SGHAT, CDR2 FQNNGV. The junction had 10 bases not matched to a gene; V was cut back by 5 bases and J by 4 bases.

This chain links TRBV7-8 with TRBJ1-2; D not certain. V dropped 1 base and J dropped 4 bases, with 10 bases sitting between them. Germline V gives CDR1 SGHVS, CDR2 FQNEAQ. CDR3 length: 14 amino acids. Here the CDR3 reads CASSLDSRTYGYTF. The CDR3 DNA follows: TGTGCCAGCAGCTTAGATAGCAGAACCTATGGCTACACCTTC.

The genes are TRBV24-1 and TRBJ1-1, with D unclear. V was pared by 1 base and J by 6 bases, with 8 bases between. The CDR3 has 13 amino acids. Germline V gene data show CDR1 as KGHDR and CDR2 as SFDVKD. The CDR3 reads CATSDFPGSEAFF. In DNA, the CDR3 is TGTGCCACCAGTGATTTCCCTGGGTCTGAAGCTTTCTTT.

This clonotype was picked up a small number of times. This chain connects TRBV4-3 to TRBJ2-2; TRBD2 agrees at 9 bases. The CDR3 has 18 residues. Germline V gives CDR1 LGHNA, CDR2 YSLEER. J lost 0 bases, V lost 0 bases, and 5 bases had no gene match. CDR3 region: CASSQDRASGANTGELFF. The CDR3, as DNA: TGCGCCAGCAGCCAAGATCGGGCTAGCGGGGCGAACACCGGGGAGCTGTTTTTT.

The chain links TRBV15 to TRBJ2-2, with D unresolved. CDR1 and CDR2 (germline): LNHNV, YYDKDF (reference sequence). The CDR3 totals 13 residues. V lost 3 bases to trimming and J lost 7 bases, with 9 bases between them. The chain's CDR3 is CATSSPPLGELFF. DNA of the CDR3: TGTGCCACCAGCAGCCCCCCCCTCGGGGAGCTGTTTTTT. Looking up the rest from reference TRBV15 and TRBJ2-2 gives the full variable domain: DAMVIQNPRYQVTQFGKPVTLSCSQTLNHNVMYWYQQKSSQAPKLLFHYYDKDFNNEADTPDNFQSRRPNTSFCFLDIRSPGLGDTAMYLCATSSPPLGELFFGEGSRLTVL.

The chain carries TRBV7-9 and TRBJ2-5, with TRBD2 as a possible D gene (6 bases). This CDR3 spans 15 amino acids. The V gene lost 6 bases and the J gene lost 5 bases, with 19 bases spanning the gap. Looked up from germline, CDR1 is SEHNR and CDR2 is FQNEAQ (reference sequence). CDR3 in amino acids: CASRAEGEVRETQYF. The CDR3 bases are TGTGCCAGCAGGGCGGAAGGGGAGGTCCGTGAGACCCAGTACTTC.

The chain employs TRBV20-1 and TRBJ1-5; 7 bases align to TRBD1. This CDR3 is built from 15 residues. Germline CDR1 reads DFQATT; CDR2 reads SNEGSKA (reference sequence). The ends lost 3 bases at V and 4 bases at J; junction bases unmatched: 9. The CDR3 DNA follows: TGCAGTGCTAGCCGATACAGGGGCGGTAATCAGCCCCAGCATTTT. Amino acids: CSASRYRGGNQPQHF.

In this sample, this clonotype turned up once. The chain recombines TRBV28 with TRBJ1-2; 12 nucleotides align to TRBD1. In germline, CDR1 is MDHEN, CDR2 SYDVKM. The CDR3 is made up of 16 amino acids. The junction had 7 bases not matched to a gene; V was cut back by 6 bases and J by 2 bases. CDR3 sequence reads: CASRYPGTGGNYGYTF. In DNA, the CDR3 is TGTGCCAGCAGGTACCCCGGGACAGGGGGCAACTATGGCTACACCTTC.

The table lists this clonotype with a few counts. The chain has TRBV4-3 and TRBJ2-7; TRBD1 aligns across 9 bases. Germline loops: CDR1 LGHNA, CDR2 YSLEER. This CDR3 comprises 15 residues. After removal of 0 bases from V and 5 bases from J, the junction contained 5 bases not matched to a gene. The CDR3: CASSQDRDRVNEQYF. In nucleotides, the CDR3 is TGCGCCAGCAGCCAAGATCGGGACAGGGTAAACGAGCAGTACTTC.

This chain uses TRBV29-1 with TRBJ2-7, with 14 bases matching TRBD2. CDR3 length equals 15 residues. The V segment lost 3 bases and the J segment 2 bases; nucleotides outside the gene matches: 3. CDR1 is SQVTM, CDR2 ANQGSEA, per germline. The CDR3 protein is CSVDGTSGSPYEQYF. Here the CDR3 DNA reads TGCAGCGTTGACGGGACTAGCGGGAGTCCCTACGAGCAGTACTTC.

The sample holds many counts of this clonotype. The chain combines TRBV4-2 with TRBJ2-1, with 10 bases fitting TRBD1. CDR3 length equals 17 residues. V dropped 4 bases and J dropped 6; count of bases not matched to a gene: 12. Germline V lookup: CDR1 LGHNA, CDR2 YNFKEQ. CDR3 nucleotides: TGTGCCAGCAGCCGAAAGCCCCCCCGGGACAGGGGCAATGAGCAGTTCTTC. It codes for CASSRKPPRDRGNEQFF.

This clonotype was counted only a few times. The CDR3 DNA follows: TGCGCCAGCAGCTTGTACCCGGGACAGGGGGCGGGAGAGCAGTACTTC. This gives the protein CASSLYPGQGAGEQYF. J is TRBJ2-7 and V is TRBV5-1; TRBD1 agrees at 12 bases. The ends lost 1 base at V and 7 bases at J; junction bases unmatched: 9. The germline gives CDR1 SGHRS, CDR2 YFSETQ. This CDR3 is built from 16 residues.

The chain links TRBV20-1 to TRBJ2-3, with D unclear. V was shortened by 2 bases and J by 0 bases, with 12 bases between the two germline ends. The CDR3 consists of 15 residues. Germline CDR1 and CDR2: DFQATT and SNEGSKA (reference sequence). The CDR3, as DNA: TGCAGTGCTAGACAGGTTTCTACTAGCACAGATACGCAGTATTTT. Translation gives CSARQVSTSTDTQYF.

This clonotype was seen a few times. The chain employs TRBV27 and TRBJ2-1; D may match TRBD1 or TRBD2 (6 bases each). V lost 8 bases to trimming and J lost 7 bases, with 9 bases between them. The CDR3 runs 11 residues. CDR1 and CDR2 from the germline V gene are MNHEY and SMNVEV (reference sequence). The CDR3 DNA is TGTGCCAGCCTAGGGGGGAATGAGCAGTTCTTC. Amino acid sequence: CASLGGNEQFF.

This clonotype was seen repeatedly, ten times or more. V and J are TRBV11-2 and TRBJ2-1; 15 nucleotides match TRBD2. The J segment lost 6 bases and the V segment lost 4 bases, leaving 7 bases of the junction unmatched. Germline CDR1 SGHAT, CDR2 FQNNGV. The CDR3 spans 17 residues. The CDR3 sequence is CASSSLGLAGGLNEQFF. The DNA for the CDR3 is TGTGCCAGCAGCTCTCTGGGACTAGCGGGAGGCCTCAATGAGCAGTTCTTC. Based on the CDR3 plus reference TRBV11-2 and TRBJ2-1, the full variable domain is EAGVAQSPRYKIIEKRQSVAFWCNPISGHATLYWYQQILGQGPKLLIQFQNNGVVDDSQLPKDRFSAERLKGVDSTLKIQPAKLEDSAVYLCASSSLGLAGGLNEQFFGPGTRLTVL.

This clonotype was detected many times. This sequence joins TRBV29-1 and TRBJ2-2; TRBD1 is a possible D gene (5 bases). This CDR3 comprises 16 residues. Germline V gene sequence: CDR1 SQVTM, CDR2 ANQGSEA. Trimming stripped 6 bases from V and 0 bases from J, with 17 bases between. The CDR3 DNA reads TGCAGCGTCCCAGGTGGGCAGGGTACGAACACCGGGGAGCTGTTTTTT. Translation: CSVPGGQGTNTGELFF.

This clonotype was counted a few times. The rearrangement links TRBV7-9 to TRBJ2-7; D is unclear. With 0 bases removed from V and 2 bases from J, the gap between germline ends came to 11 bases. Germline CDR1 reads SEHNR; CDR2 reads FQNEAQ (reference sequence). The CDR3 consists of 15 residues. The CDR3 bases are TGTGCCAGCAGCTTAGCAGGGAAGTTTCCCTACGAGCAGTACTTC. This translates into CASSLAGKFPYEQYF.

This clonotype showed up many times. The chain is built from TRBV7-9 and TRBJ2-7; a possible D gene is TRBD2 (5 bases). The CDR3 has 14 amino acids. V lost 1 base to trimming and J lost 3 bases, with 10 bases between them. The germline V gene has CDR1 SEHNR and CDR2 FQNEAQ (reference sequence). CDR3 residues: CASSLVGDYYEQYF. The CDR3 bases are TGTGCCAGCAGCTTAGTCGGGGATTACTACGAGCAGTACTTC. Complete variable domain (other parts from reference TRBV7-9 and TRBJ2-7): DTGVSQNPRHKITKRGQNVTFRCDPISEHNRLYWYRQTLGQGPEFLTYFQNEAQLEKSRLLSDRFSAERPKGSFSTLEIQRTEQGDSAMYLCASSLVGDYYEQYFGPGTRLTVT.

This clonotype was seen many times. The V call is TRBV28, the J call TRBJ2-6; tentatively, D is TRBD2 (5 bases). V lost 7 bases and J lost 1, with 11 bases in between. Germline CDR1 MDHEN, CDR2 SYDVKM. The CDR3 contains 15 residues. The CDR3 DNA sequence: TGTGCCAGCAAGAACGAGGGTTCTGGGGCCAACGTCCTGACTTTC. It yields the protein CASKNEGSGANVLTF.

The chain links TRBV28 to TRBJ2-5; TRBD1 matches 7 bases. CDR1 and CDR2 from the germline V gene are MDHEN and SYDVKM. V was pared by 4 bases and J by 5 bases, with 10 bases of the junction left unmatched. The CDR3 is 15 residues long. The CDR3 nucleotides are TGTGCCAGCAGTTCACCCCGGGACAGCTGGGAGACCCAGTACTTC. Translation: CASSSPRDSWETQYF.

This clonotype occurred a few times. V is TRBV7-2 and J is TRBJ2-1, with TRBD1 as a possible D gene (6 bases). Trimming stripped 4 bases from V and 8 bases from J, with 18 bases between. In germline, CDR1 is SGHTA, CDR2 FQGNSA. The CDR3 is 15 residues long. CDR3 DNA: TGTGCCAGCAGCTGGTCAGGGGATCTCGGATATGAGCAGTTCTTC. This sequence encodes CASSWSGDLGYEQFF.

The chain recombines TRBV11-1 with TRBJ2-1, with 8 bases identical to TRBD2. Germline-derived CDR1 and CDR2 are SGHAT and FQDESV (reference sequence). CDR3 size: 19 residues. Trimming removed 4 bases from V and 0 bases from J; junction bases left unmatched: 14. The CDR3 loop is CASSSLVLPGGSSYNEQFF. DNA of the CDR3: TGTGCCAGCAGCTCTTTGGTCCTACCGGGGGGGAGCTCCTACAATGAGCAGTTCTTC.

The rearrangement joins TRBV4-3 to TRBJ2-7, with 10 positions matching TRBD2. From germline, CDR1 is LGHNA and CDR2 YSLEER. Losses at the gene ends were 1 base for V and 4 bases for J; bases not matched to a gene: 4. This CDR3 is built from 15 residues. CDR3 amino acids: CASSQGIAGGYEQYF. For the CDR3, the DNA is TGCGCCAGCAGCCAAGGGATAGCGGGAGGATACGAGCAGTACTTC.

This clonotype showed up just a few times. The V gene is TRBV19, the J gene TRBJ1-1, with 8 bases lining up with TRBD1. V trimming: 4 bases; J trimming: 5 bases; junction bases outside the gene matches: 9. CDR1 is LNHDA and CDR2 is SQIVND in the germline V gene (reference sequence). CDR3 length: 15 residues. CDR3 loop: CASSRDRNLRTEAFF. The CDR3, as DNA: TGTGCCAGTAGTAGGGACAGGAACCTTAGGACTGAAGCTTTCTTT.

This clonotype has at least ten counts. The chain couples TRBV7-8 to TRBJ2-7; D could derive from TRBD1 or TRBD2 (5 bases each). CDR3 length: 13 amino acids. V lost 5 bases, J lost 2 bases, and 10 bases lay in between. Germline CDR1 SGHVS, CDR2 FQNEAQ. CDR3 region: CASSTGATYEQYF. The CDR3 DNA follows: TGTGCCAGCAGCACCGGGGCTACCTACGAGCAGTACTTC.

This clonotype was detected a few times. The chain is built from TRBV27 and TRBJ2-5; 8 bases agree with TRBD2. With 3 bases clipped from V and 3 bases from J, the junction kept 6 bases outside the gene matches. CDR1 and CDR2 (germline): MNHEY, SMNVEV (reference sequence). This CDR3 has 15 amino acids. CDR3 loop: CASSFTGGQEETQYF. The CDR3 DNA sequence: TGTGCCAGCAGTTTTACGGGAGGGCAGGAAGAGACCCAGTACTTC.

This clonotype was detected a few times. The gene calls are TRBV25-1 and TRBJ2-2; tentative D call: TRBD1 (5 bases). V lost 8 bases, J lost 5 bases, and 9 bases lay in between. Germline values: CDR1 MGHDK, CDR2 SYGVNS. The CDR3 is made up of 12 amino acids. CDR3 bases: TGTGCCAGCCTTAGGGGTACCGGGGAGCTGTTTTTT. Translation gives CASLRGTGELFF. Complete variable domain (other parts from reference TRBV25-1 and TRBJ2-2): EADIYQTPRYLVIGTGKKITLECSQTMGHDKMYWYQQDPGMELHLIHYSYGVNSTEKGDLSSESTVSRIRTEHFPLTLESARPSHTSQYLCASLRGTGELFFGEGSRLTVL.

The chain employs TRBV10-3 and TRBJ2-7; D possibly uses TRBD1 or TRBD2 (5 bases each). The CDR3 consists of 14 residues. Germline-derived CDR1 and CDR2 are ENHRY and SYGVKD. Trimming removed 6 bases at V and 3 bases at J, with 15 bases between. The CDR3 region has the DNA TGTGCCATCAGGAAGGAGGCAGGGATCTACGAGCAGTACTTC. Translating it yields CAIRKEAGIYEQYF.